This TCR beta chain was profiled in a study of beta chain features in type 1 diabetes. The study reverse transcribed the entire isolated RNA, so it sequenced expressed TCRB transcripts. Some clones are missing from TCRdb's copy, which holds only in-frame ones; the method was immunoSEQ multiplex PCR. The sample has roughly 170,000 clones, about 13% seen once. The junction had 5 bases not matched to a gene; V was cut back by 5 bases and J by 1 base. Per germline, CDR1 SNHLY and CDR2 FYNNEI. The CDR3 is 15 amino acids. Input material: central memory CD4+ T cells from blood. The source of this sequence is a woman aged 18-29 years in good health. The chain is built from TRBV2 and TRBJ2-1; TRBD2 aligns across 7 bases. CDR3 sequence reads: CASSKASGSYNEQFF. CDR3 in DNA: TGTGCCAGCAGTAAGGCTAGCGGTTCCTACAATGAGCAGTTCTTC.